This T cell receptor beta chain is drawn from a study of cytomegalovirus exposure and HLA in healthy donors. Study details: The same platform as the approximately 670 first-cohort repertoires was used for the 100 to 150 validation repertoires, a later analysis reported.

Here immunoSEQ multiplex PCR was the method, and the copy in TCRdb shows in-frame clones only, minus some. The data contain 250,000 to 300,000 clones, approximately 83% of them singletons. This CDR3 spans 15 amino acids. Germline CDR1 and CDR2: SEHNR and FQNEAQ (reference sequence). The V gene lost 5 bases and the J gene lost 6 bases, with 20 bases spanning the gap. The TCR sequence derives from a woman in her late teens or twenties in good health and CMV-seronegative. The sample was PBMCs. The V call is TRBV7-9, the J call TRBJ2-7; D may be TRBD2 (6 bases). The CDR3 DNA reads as TGTGCCAGCAGCCGCCGTTTTGACATGGGGGGCGAGCAGTACTTC. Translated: CASSRRFDMGGEQYF.